This T cell receptor beta chain emerged from a study of T cell responses to AZD1222 COVID-19 vaccine. Sequencing was performed with immunoSEQ multiplex PCR; in TCRdb, only in-frame clones are kept and a portion is missing. The sample lists fewer than 85,000 clones, about 80% occurring once. Sequencing was performed on peripheral blood, taken 28 days after the second AZD1222 dose. The TCR comes from an adult who received the AZD1222 COVID-19 vaccine.

The chain's CDR3 is CASTPLFEGANTGELFF. The CDR3, as DNA: TGTGCCAGCACCCCCCTGTTTGAAGGGGCGAACACCGGGGAGCTGTTTTTT. V is TRBV27 and J is TRBJ2-2, with D perhaps TRBD1 (5 bases). V dropped 7 bases and J dropped 0 bases, with 18 bases sitting between them. This CDR3 spans 17 amino acids. CDR1 is MNHEY and CDR2 is SMNVEV in the germline V gene (reference sequence).